The T cell receptor (beta chain) described here comes from a study of T cell repertoires in cytomegalovirus infection. Background on the study: Newly reported HLA-C-restricted and thoroughly characterized HLA-B-restricted CMV epitopes were employed.

Turning to this clonotype: Its antigen is still unknown.

CDR1 and CDR2 from the germline V gene are SGHTA and FQGNSA. The CDR3 extends over 15 amino acids. The trim removed 5 bases at V and 3 bases at J, leaving 4 bases unmatched. TCRdb processed the reads anew with MiXCR; each CDR3 protein has one entry. The sample contains about 350,000 distinct CDR3 sequences, approximately 30% of which appear only once. The material was cultured PBMCs, obtained from culture after CMV antigen stimulation. This sequence originates from a human donor in good health (CMV status not recorded). Some clones in this sample may be carry-over from other donors' samples. The chain carries TRBV7-2 and TRBJ1-4; TRBD1 matches at 9 bases. CDR3 in DNA: TGTGCCAGCAGCGGAACAGGGGGCCCTAATGAAAAACTGTTTTTT. Translating gives CASSGTGGPNEKLFF.